This TCR beta chain was sequenced in a study of response to subunit inactivated influenza vaccine. This clonotype was found a few times. Its target is not known. The CDR3 extends over 16 amino acids. Germline V gene lookup returns CDR1 SGHRS and CDR2 YFSETQ. The V and J ends lost 4 bases and 1 base respectively, with 17 bases between them. Findings of the study overall: Each seasonal influenza vaccination, the authors suggested, recruits few new T cells.

Each CDR3 protein is one row after TCRdb ran MiXCR on the RT-PCR reads. This table holds roughly 710,000 distinct CDR3 sequences, approximately 15% found once. This TCR came from a man aged 50 or older who received an inactivated influenza vaccine. The chain recombines TRBV5-1 with TRBJ1-1; TRBD1 is a possible D gene (5 bases). The sample consisted of PBMCs from blood, taken roughly 2 weeks before vaccination. CDR3 loop: CASSPLGVGRNTEAFF. The CDR3 DNA reads TGCGCCAGCAGCCCCTTGGGGGTGGGAAGGAACACTGAAGCTTTCTTT.